This T cell receptor beta chain emerged from a study of Graves' ophthalmopathy and Graves' hyperthyroidism. Amplified material comprised TCR beta CDR3 regions derived from RNA transcripts. The first round was an RT-PCR with HTBI primers, and the second round was a multiplex PCR. MiXCR, run by TCRdb on the multiplex PCR reads, gives a single entry per CDR3 protein. The sample shows a few hundred thousand distinct CDR3 sequences, 15% of them seen only once. Hyperthyroidism cases were recent diagnoses of under 2 months' duration in people aged 18 to 65. A single count supports this clonotype. The sample taken for sequencing was peripheral blood. The TCR originated in a woman between 18 and 29 years old with stable Graves' hyperthyroidism.

CDR3 region: CASSLKVQAGLAETQYF. The CDR3 DNA sequence: TGTGCCAGCAGTTTAAAAGTCCAAGCGGGGTTGGCGGAGACCCAGTACTTC. The genes are TRBV12-3 or TRBV12-4 and TRBJ2-5; 7 bases fit TRBD2. Trimming removed 2 bases from V and 5 bases from J; junction bases left unmatched: 14. The CDR3 sequence is 17 residues long.